A selection of T cell receptor beta chains follows, all from one sample in a study of blood T cells in healthy people across ages. TCRdb recomputed calls from the 5' RACE reads with MiXCR, one row per CDR3 protein. The sample includes 800,000 to 950,000 distinct CDR3 sequences, under 40% of them seen just once. The sample taken for sequencing was blood. These receptors were taken from a man aged 18 to 30 in good health. The CDR3 runs from the conserved cysteine through the conserved F or W. D genes are given only for firm matches. Only part of the rows carry a size: once, few, many, or a class if the clone is expanded.

j_call	clone_size	v_call	d_call	cdr3_nt	cdr3_aa
TRBJ1-2	.	TRBV14	TRBD1	TGTGCCAGCAGCCGACGGGACAGCCACTATGGCTACACCTTC	CASSRRDSHYGYTF
TRBJ2-1	.	TRBV6-4	.	TGTGCCAGCAGTGACTCTAGCGAGCACAATGAGCAGTTCTTC	CASSDSSEHNEQFF
TRBJ2-1	few	TRBV7-2	TRBD1	TGTGCCAGCACAATGGACAGGGATGACCTTGAGCAGTTCTTC	CASTMDRDDLEQFF
TRBJ1-4	.	TRBV7-9	.	TGTGCCAGCAGCTTGCAAGACATGGAGGCTAATGAAAAACTGTTTTTT	CASSLQDMEANEKLFF
TRBJ2-7	.	TRBV7-9	.	TGTGCCAGCAGCCGGATCCGTGGAGGGGGCGAGCAGTACTTC	CASSRIRGGGEQYF
TRBJ2-7	.	TRBV7-2	TRBD2	TGTGCCAGCAGCTCCCGCGGGGGAAGCAATGAGCAGTACTTC	CASSSRGGSNEQYF
TRBJ1-6	.	TRBV10-3	.	TGTGCCATCAGTGACCCAGACGCCAGAACCGCGAATTCACCCCTCCACTTT	CAISDPDARTANSPLHF
TRBJ1-1	once	TRBV12-3/TRBV12-4	.	TGTGCCAGCAGACTCTCACGGGGCCCCCGATGGAGCACTGAAGCTTTCTTT	CASRLSRGPRWSTEAFF
TRBJ2-5	few	TRBV7-6	TRBD2	TGTGCCAGCAGCTTAGGGGCTAGCGGGGGCCCATACAATGAGCAGTACTTC	CASSLGASGGPYNEQYF
TRBJ2-1	few	TRBV3-1	TRBD1	TGTGCCAGCAGCCCCCAAACAGGGGGCTGGGATAATGAGCAGTTCTTC	CASSPQTGGWDNEQFF
TRBJ1-1	few	TRBV25-1	TRBD1	TGTGCCAGCAGTCGAGGGACAGGTGCGGCATGGACTGAAGCTTTCTTT	CASSRGTGAAWTEAFF
TRBJ2-7	.	TRBV21-1	.	TGTGCCAGCCGAGGGGGGACAGCTACCTACGAGCAGTACTTC	CASRGGTATYEQYF
TRBJ2-6	.	TRBV28	.	TGTGCCAGCACCAAGGGGGACTGGGCCAACGTCCTGACTTTC	CASTKGDWANVLTF
TRBJ2-3	.	TRBV12-3/TRBV12-4	.	TGTGCCAGCAGGCCAGGGGTAGATACGCAGTATTTT	CASRPGVDTQYF
TRBJ2-3	.	TRBV7-6	TRBD2	TGTGCCAGCAGCAATCGACTAGCCCGTCTGGATACGCAGTATTTT	CASSNRLARLDTQYF
TRBJ1-1	.	TRBV7-8	TRBD1	TGTGCCAGCAGCCCTTTTACAGGACAGGGGTTATTCGGAGCTTTCTTT	CASSPFTGQGLFGAFF
TRBJ2-7	.	TRBV9	.	TGTGCCAGCAGCGGACCGTCAATACATTGGTACAATGAGCAGTACTTC	CASSGPSIHWYNEQYF
TRBJ1-3	.	TRBV2	.	TGTGCCAGCGGGACACTACAAAACACCATATATTTT	CASGTLQNTIYF
TRBJ2-7	.	TRBV10-3	TRBD1	TGTGCCATCACCGCGGACAGGTCAACCTACAATGAGCAGTACTTC	CAITADRSTYNEQYF
TRBJ1-2	.	TRBV4-3	TRBD1	TGCGCCAGCAGCCAAGACCGGACAGGGTTAGCTAACTATGGCTACACCTTC	CASSQDRTGLANYGYTF
TRBJ1-4	.	TRBV20-1	.	TGCAGTGCTAGTCGACAAACTGGGGCTAATGAAAAACTGTTTTTT	CSASRQTGANEKLFF
TRBJ1-1	.	TRBV14	.	TGTGCCAGCAGCCAATTTGCCGCAACTGAAGCTTTCTTT	CASSQFAATEAFF
TRBJ1-5	few	TRBV12-3/TRBV12-4	.	TGTGCCAGCAGTTTATTTTGGGGTGAGAATAGCAATCAGCCCCAGCATTTT	CASSLFWGENSNQPQHF
TRBJ1-1	few	TRBV6-5	.	TGTGCCAGCAGTTACGAATCGGGTGGAACTGAAGCTTTCTTT	CASSYESGGTEAFF
TRBJ2-1	.	TRBV15	.	TGTGCCACCAGCGTTACAGAGATTAGTGAGCAGTTCTTC	CATSVTEISEQFF
TRBJ2-7	.	TRBV15	TRBD1	TGTGCCACCAGCAGACTCACCGGGACAGGGGGCACCTACGAGCAGTACTTC	CATSRLTGTGGTYEQYF
TRBJ1-1	few	TRBV6-5	.	TGTGCCAGCAGTTATGTGAAAGACACTGAAGCTTTCTTT	CASSYVKDTEAFF
TRBJ2-1	many	TRBV6-5	.	TGTGCCAGCAGTTACTCGAGGGTAACCTACAATGAGCAGTTCTTC	CASSYSRVTYNEQFF
TRBJ2-1	few	TRBV7-2	.	TGTGCCAGCAGCTTAGAATGGGGGGAGCAGTTCTTC	CASSLEWGEQFF
TRBJ2-7	.	TRBV12-3/TRBV12-4	.	TGTGCCAGCAGTTTAATGAGGGGTTATGAGCAGTACTTC	CASSLMRGYEQYF
TRBJ2-2	few	TRBV4-3	.	TGCGCCAGCAGCCAAGGTACACCCCAGAACACCGGGGAGCTGTTTTTT	CASSQGTPQNTGELFF
TRBJ2-5	.	TRBV20-1	TRBD1	TGCAGTGCCCTACGGACAGGGGTTGGGGAGACCCAGTACTTC	CSALRTGVGETQYF
TRBJ2-1	.	TRBV6-5	.	TGTGCCAGCAGGGGCGCGACATACCGAGAGCAGTTCTTC	CASRGATYREQFF
TRBJ2-1	many	TRBV12-3/TRBV12-4	.	TGTGCCAGCAGCCAAAGCAGGGAAAATGAGCAGTTCTTC	CASSQSRENEQFF
TRBJ2-5	many	TRBV12-3/TRBV12-4	.	TGTGCCAGCAGTCAACGGGTGAGGCCCCAAGAGACCCAGTACTTC	CASSQRVRPQETQYF
TRBJ1-1	.	TRBV20-1	TRBD1	TGCAGGGTAGGACAGGGGGCGTCCACTGAAGCTTTCTTT	CRVGQGASTEAFF
TRBJ1-2	many	TRBV20-1	.	TGCAGTGCTACCAGGGGTAACTATGGCTACACCTTC	CSATRGNYGYTF
TRBJ2-7	.	TRBV9	.	TGTGCCAGCAGCCCCTGGAGGGAGAGTACCTACGAGCAGTACTTC	CASSPWRESTYEQYF
TRBJ2-7	.	TRBV2	TRBD1	TGTGCCAGCAGCAAGCCGGGACAGGGTACCTACGAGCAGTACTTC	CASSKPGQGTYEQYF
TRBJ2-1	.	TRBV7-2	TRBD2	TGTGCCAGCAGCTTATATCTGCGGGGGGACAATGAGCAGTTCTTC	CASSLYLRGDNEQFF